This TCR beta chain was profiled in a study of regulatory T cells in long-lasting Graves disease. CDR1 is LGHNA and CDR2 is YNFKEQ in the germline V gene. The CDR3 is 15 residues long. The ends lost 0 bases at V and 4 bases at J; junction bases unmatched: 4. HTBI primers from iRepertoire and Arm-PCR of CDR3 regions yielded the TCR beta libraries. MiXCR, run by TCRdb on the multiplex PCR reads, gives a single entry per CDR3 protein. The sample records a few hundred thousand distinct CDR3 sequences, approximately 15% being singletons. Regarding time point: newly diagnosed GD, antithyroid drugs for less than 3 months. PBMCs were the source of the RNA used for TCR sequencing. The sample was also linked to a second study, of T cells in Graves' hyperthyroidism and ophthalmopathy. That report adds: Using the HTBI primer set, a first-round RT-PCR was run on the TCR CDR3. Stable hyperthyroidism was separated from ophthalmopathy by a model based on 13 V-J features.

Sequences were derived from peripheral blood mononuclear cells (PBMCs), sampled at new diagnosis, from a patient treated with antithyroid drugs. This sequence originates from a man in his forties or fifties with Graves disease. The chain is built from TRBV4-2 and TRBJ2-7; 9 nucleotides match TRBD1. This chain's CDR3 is CASSQEGTGMYEQYF. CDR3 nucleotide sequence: TGTGCCAGCAGCCAAGAGGGGACAGGGATGTACGAGCAGTACTTC.